The 25 T cell receptor beta chains reported below all come from one sample, sequenced in a study of cytomegalovirus exposure and HLA in healthy donors. Generated by immunoSEQ multiplex PCR, the TCRdb table keeps only in-frame clones and is missing some. The sample includes around 250,000 clones, nearly 90% of them seen just once. Sequenced material: PBMCs. The receptors shown here come from a young woman in good health and CMV-seronegative.

The V call is TRBV18, the J call TRBJ1-1, with a tentative D call TRBD1 (5 bases). The CDR3 extends over 15 amino acids. Germline CDR1 is KGHSH and CDR2 is LQKENI. V lost 2 bases, J lost 1 base, and 11 bases lay in between. The CDR3 DNA follows: TGTGCCAGCTCACCAGACAGCTCGTCGAACACTGAAGCTTTCTTT. Translating gives CASSPDSSSNTEAFF.

The V gene is TRBV6-5, the J gene TRBJ2-3; 8 bases line up with TRBD2. The CDR3 spans 16 residues. The germline V gene encodes CDR1 MNHEY and CDR2 SVGAGI. J gave up 3 bases and V 2 bases, and 7 bases lay outside the gene matches. The DNA of the CDR3 is TGTGCCAGCAGTTACCTGGCGGGGGGTCGGACAGATACGCAGTATTTT. Residues: CASSYLAGGRTDTQYF.

V and J are TRBV5-6 and TRBJ1-1, with no clear D. V lost 0 bases and J lost 6, with 9 bases in between. CDR1 and CDR2 from the germline V gene are SGHDT and YYEEEE. The CDR3 is made up of 13 amino acids. Here the CDR3 reads CASSLVANSEAFF. In DNA form, the CDR3 reads TGTGCCAGCAGCTTGGTAGCGAATTCTGAAGCTTTCTTT.

The gene calls are TRBV4-1 and TRBJ2-5; the match to TRBD1 covers 7 bases. The germline V gene encodes CDR1 MGHRA and CDR2 YSYEKL. V lost 1 base and J lost 3; bases outside the gene matches: 8. This CDR3 is 16 amino acids long. CDR3 sequence: CASSQVSGTAEETQYF. DNA for the CDR3: TGCGCCAGCAGCCAAGTTTCCGGGACAGCAGAAGAGACCCAGTACTTC.

The chain is built from TRBV27 and TRBJ1-1; 10 nucleotides align to TRBD1. CDR1 and CDR2 (germline): MNHEY, SMNVEV (reference sequence). After removal of 3 bases from V and 5 bases from J, the junction contained 9 bases not matched to a gene. This CDR3 spans 16 amino acids. Here the CDR3 reads CASSFHTGTGETEAFF. For the CDR3, the DNA is TGTGCCAGCAGTTTCCACACCGGGACAGGGGAAACTGAAGCTTTCTTT.

This rearrangement joins TRBV7-2 to TRBJ2-1, with 8 bases aligning to TRBD1. The CDR3 covers 15 residues. The junction had 6 bases not matched to a gene; V was cut back by 1 base and J by 7 bases. Germline CDR1 reads SGHTA; CDR2 reads FQGNSA. The CDR3 bases are TGTGCCAGCAGCTTAGGTCAGGGGGCTCGGAATGAGCAGTTCTTC. The encoded protein is CASSLGQGARNEQFF.

In DNA form, the CDR3 reads TGTGCCTGGAGTCGAAGCCGGTGGCAGGGCGATAACTATGGCTACACCTTC. This codes for CAWSRSRWQGDNYGYTF. This chain connects TRBV30 to TRBJ1-2; D might be TRBD1 (5 bases). CDR3 length equals 17 residues. Germline CDR1 and CDR2: GTSNPN and SVGIG (reference sequence). V was cut by 2 bases and J by 1 base, with 20 bases left in between.

The J gene is TRBJ1-5, the V gene TRBV14, with 8 bases identical to TRBD1. Trimming took 6 bases from V and 7 from J; bases not matched to a gene: 8. This CDR3 has 14 residues. Germline CDR1 reads SGHDN; CDR2 reads FVKESK. CDR3 sequence (DNA): TGTGCCAGCAGTCGGACAGGGTTTGGACAGCCCCAGCATTTT. Translated: CASSRTGFGQPQHF.

The V call is TRBV2, the J call TRBJ1-1; TRBD1 matches at 10 bases. The junction had 4 bases not matched to a gene; V was cut back by 7 bases and J by 2 bases. Germline-derived CDR1 and CDR2 are SNHLY and FYNNEI. This CDR3 is 14 amino acids long. The CDR3 region is CASTRTGGNTEAFF. CDR3 DNA: TGTGCCAGCACGAGGACAGGGGGTAACACTGAAGCTTTCTTT.

The V and J genes are TRBV5-1 and TRBJ1-2; 9 nucleotides align to TRBD1. Losses at the gene ends were 4 bases for V and 7 bases for J; bases not matched to a gene: 8. Looked up from germline, CDR1 is SGHRS and CDR2 is YFSETQ. CDR3 length: 14 amino acids. The CDR3 DNA reads TGCGCCAGCAGCCCTGGACAGGGGCCGGCTGGCTACACCTTC. This codes for CASSPGQGPAGYTF.

The V call is TRBV6-5, the J call TRBJ2-1; 8 bases align to TRBD2. The CDR3 runs to 15 residues. V was pared by 6 bases and J by 4 bases, with 8 bases of the junction left unmatched. Germline CDR1 MNHEY, CDR2 SVGAGI. The CDR3 spells CASSLGRGVYNEQFF. The CDR3 nucleotides are TGTGCCAGCAGCCTGGGGCGGGGGGTGTACAATGAGCAGTTCTTC.

The chain joins TRBV5-1 to TRBJ1-1; weak D call: TRBD1 (5 bases). V dropped 0 bases and J dropped 6 bases, with 15 bases sitting between them. The CDR3 totals 15 residues. Germline-derived CDR1 and CDR2 are SGHRS and YFSETQ. CDR3 DNA sequence: TGCGCCAGCAGCTTGGGGGACGGGAGCAACTCTGAAGCTTTCTTT. The encoded protein is CASSLGDGSNSEAFF.

In its sample, this clone was seen once. This rearrangement joins TRBV18 to TRBJ2-7; D gene unclear. This CDR3 comprises 13 residues. The V and J ends lost 0 bases and 0 bases respectively, with 3 bases between them. CDR1 KGHSH and CDR2 LQKENI come from the germline V gene. Written as DNA, the CDR3 is TGTGCCAGCTCACCACCCAGCTCCTACGAGCAGTACTTC. This translates into CASSPPSSYEQYF.

This chain links TRBV4-3 with TRBJ1-2; the D gene is possibly TRBD1 (5 bases). CDR3 length: 17 amino acids. Trimming removed 1 base at V and 7 bases at J, with 22 bases between. CDR1 and CDR2 from the germline V gene are LGHNA and YSLEER. The CDR3 spells CASSQARDPTGRGGYTF. The CDR3 nucleotides are TGCGCCAGCAGCCAAGCTCGAGATCCTACAGGAAGGGGTGGCTACACCTTC.

The V gene is TRBV7-2, the J gene TRBJ1-2; 7 bases are shared with TRBD1. Looked up from germline, CDR1 is SGHTA and CDR2 is FQGNSA. This CDR3 region has 14 residues. V lost 7 bases, J lost 5 bases, and 10 bases stayed unmatched. Here the CDR3 reads CASNWVGGLYGYTF. CDR3 in DNA: TGTGCCAGCAATTGGGTAGGGGGCCTTTATGGCTACACCTTC.

The sample holds one count of this clone. The CDR3 DNA is TGCGCCAGCAGCACCCATCTACTAGCGGGGGGGCCCTACAATGAGCAGTTCTTC. Translated: CASSTHLLAGGPYNEQFF. The chain employs TRBV5-1 and TRBJ2-1, with TRBD2 matching over 13 bases. The CDR3 runs to 18 residues. The junction had 9 bases not matched to a gene; V was cut back by 4 bases and J by 2 bases. CDR1 is SGHRS, CDR2 YFSETQ, per germline.

This chain links TRBV7-2 with TRBJ2-1; TRBD2 matches at 11 bases. The germline V gene has CDR1 SGHTA and CDR2 FQGNSA. V lost 3 bases, J lost 10 bases, and 2 bases stayed unmatched. The CDR3 spans 13 residues. The CDR3 here is CASSFLAGGEQFF. The CDR3 DNA is TGTGCCAGCAGCTTTCTAGCGGGGGGAGAGCAGTTCTTC.

Concerning this clone itself: Other DNA variants within this sample encode the same CDR3. The chain is built from TRBV27 and TRBJ1-6; a weak D match, TRBD1 (5 bases). Trimming took 1 base from V and 8 from J, leaving 12 bases between them. CDR3 length: 15 residues. The germline V gene has CDR1 MNHEY and CDR2 SMNVEV (reference sequence). In nucleotides, the CDR3 is TGTGCCAGCAGTTTATGGGAGGGACTAGATTCACCCCTCCACTTT. This translates into CASSLWEGLDSPLHF.

The V call is TRBV5-1, the J call TRBJ1-3; D is uncertain. Trimming shortened V by 0 bases and J by 1 base, and 14 bases separated the two germline ends. The CDR3 runs 17 residues. The germline V gene encodes CDR1 SGHRS and CDR2 YFSETQ. CDR3 loop: CASSLGVWERSGNTIYF. CDR3 DNA: TGCGCCAGCAGCTTGGGGGTGTGGGAGAGGTCTGGAAACACCATATATTTT.

This clone came up once. The genes are TRBV27 and TRBJ1-1, with TRBD1 as a possible D gene (6 bases). The CDR3 contains 18 residues. The V end was cut by 5 bases, the J end by 0 bases, with 22 bases between. Germline assignment: CDR1 MNHEY and CDR2 SMNVEV (reference sequence). The CDR3 bases are TGTGCCAGCAGTCCCAGCCCCTACAGGGTGGCCATGAACACTGAAGCTTTCTTT. Translating gives CASSPSPYRVAMNTEAFF.

J is TRBJ2-1 and V is TRBV11-1; the match to TRBD2 covers 7 bases. The ends lost 3 bases at V and 1 base at J; junction bases unmatched: 3. The CDR3 covers 15 residues. CDR1 and CDR2 (germline): SGHAT, FQDESV (reference sequence). CDR3 sequence: CASSFAGESYNEQFF. As DNA, the CDR3 is TGTGCCAGCAGCTTCGCGGGGGAATCCTACAATGAGCAGTTCTTC.

The chain has TRBV30 and TRBJ1-1; TRBD1 agrees at 9 bases. Germline V lookup: CDR1 GTSNPN, CDR2 SVGIG (reference sequence). The CDR3 is made up of 12 amino acids. The junction had 1 base not matched to a gene; V was cut back by 3 bases and J by 5 bases. CDR3 region: CAWSDRGTEAFF. The CDR3 nucleotides are TGTGCCTGGAGCGACAGGGGGACTGAAGCTTTCTTT.

This clone appeared once. The chain is built from TRBV19 and TRBJ1-5; D is perhaps TRBD1 (6 bases). Trimming removed 8 bases from V and 3 bases from J, with 11 bases in between. Germline values: CDR1 LNHDA, CDR2 SQIVND (reference sequence). The CDR3 length is 13 residues. As DNA, the CDR3 is TGTGCCAGTGGACAGTCTTTCAATCAGCCCCAGCATTTT. This sequence encodes CASGQSFNQPQHF.

The CDR3 reads CASSVFPGVGSSYNSPLHF. DNA of the CDR3: TGTGCCAGCAGCGTGTTCCCGGGGGTAGGGAGCTCCTATAATTCACCCCTCCACTTT. The genes are TRBV9 and TRBJ1-6; TRBD1 is a possible D gene (5 bases). Trimming cost V 2 bases and J 0 bases, with 18 bases left between them. CDR3 length: 19 residues. Germline V gene lookup returns CDR1 SGDLS and CDR2 YYNGEE.

The chain couples TRBV30 to TRBJ2-7, with 8 bases aligning to TRBD1. J gave up 6 bases and V 5 bases, and 6 bases lay outside the gene matches. CDR1 is GTSNPN and CDR2 is SVGIG in the germline V gene (reference sequence). The CDR3 runs to 12 residues. The chain's CDR3 is CAWGQGTGEQYF. For the CDR3, the DNA is TGTGCCTGGGGACAGGGAACGGGCGAGCAGTACTTC.